Presented here are 24 T cell receptor beta chains from one specimen sequenced in a study of blood T cell repertoires in COVID-19. Sequenced by immunoSEQ multiplex PCR; TCRdb stores in-frame clones only, minus some. This sample has 250,000 to 300,000 clones, with roughly four fifths found just once. The sequenced sample consisted of PBMCs or T cells enriched from blood (not recorded which). These receptor sequences come from a man aged 30 to 45 with acute COVID-19.

The chain uses TRBV6-5 and TRBJ1-5; no reliable D call. CDR3 length: 14 amino acids. Trimming removed 6 bases from V and 1 base from J, with 10 bases in between. Germline CDR1 reads MNHEY; CDR2 reads SVGAGI. DNA of the CDR3: TGTGCCAGCAGCCGGGATCAGAGCAATCAGCCCCAGCATTTT. Translated: CASSRDQSNQPQHF.

The rearrangement uses TRBV7-2 and TRBJ2-3; no definite D call. Deletions cut 0 bases from V and 6 bases from J, with 10 bases between. This CDR3 comprises 14 residues. Germline CDR1 SGHTA, CDR2 FQGNSA. CDR3 region: CASSLATVPDTQYF. DNA for the CDR3: TGTGCCAGCAGCTTAGCGACTGTCCCGGATACGCAGTATTTT.

The sample holds one count of this clone. J is TRBJ2-7 and V is TRBV6-5; 9 positions match TRBD1. The length of the CDR3 is 13 residues. Germline CDR1 reads MNHEY; CDR2 reads SVGAGI. The V gene end was trimmed by 7 bases and the J gene end by 3 bases; junction bases not matched to a gene: 4. The CDR3 DNA follows: TGTGCCAGCAACCGGGACAGGGTCTACGAGCAGTACGTC. It yields the protein CASNRDRVYEQYV.

This clone was seen once. The genes are TRBV5-8 and TRBJ2-1; 15 positions match TRBD2. This CDR3 has 16 residues. V trimming: 5 bases; J trimming: 12 bases; junction bases outside the gene matches: 12. The V gene's germline CDR1 is SGHTS and CDR2 YDEGEE. The CDR3 sequence is CASRPPGLAGGFWQFF. In DNA, the CDR3 is TGTGCCAGCAGACCCCCGGGACTAGCGGGGGGTTTCTGGCAGTTCTTC.

The chain couples TRBV28 to TRBJ1-3; 12 bases align to TRBD1. There are 16 residues in the CDR3. With V trimmed by 2 bases and J by 5 bases, 4 bases remained unmatched. Germline V gives CDR1 MDHEN, CDR2 SYDVKM. The DNA for the CDR3 is TGTGCCAGCAGTTTAGGGGACAGGGGGCTTCGAAACACCATATATTTT. Amino acid sequence: CASSLGDRGLRNTIYF.

The V gene is TRBV11-3, the J gene TRBJ1-6; D not certain. The V gene's germline CDR1 is SGHNT and CDR2 YENEEA. The CDR3 has 16 residues. Trimming left V 2 bases short and J 0 bases short, with 8 bases between. CDR3 nucleotides: TGTGCCAGCAGCTTAACAGAGGGCTCCTATAATTCACCCCTCCACTTT. This codes for CASSLTEGSYNSPLHF.

The chain couples TRBV6-5 to TRBJ1-5; TRBD1 is a possible D gene (5 bases). V gave up 7 bases and J gave up 4 bases, with 14 bases separating them. The CDR3 has 14 residues. Germline CDR1 and CDR2: MNHEY and SVGAGI. The CDR3 here is CASIPMQGNQPQHF. CDR3 nucleotides: TGTGCCAGCATACCCATGCAGGGTAATCAGCCCCAGCATTTT.

Only one count was recorded for this clone. The J gene is TRBJ1-6, the V gene TRBV7-6; 8 bases align to TRBD1. CDR3 length equals 16 residues. Germline loops: CDR1 SGHVS, CDR2 FNYEAQ. After removal of 5 bases from V and 8 bases from J, the junction contained 11 bases not matched to a gene. CDR3 loop: CASSPYLTGDYSPLHF. CDR3 in DNA: TGTGCCAGCAGCCCTTACCTGACAGGGGATTATTCACCCCTCCACTTT. Together with reference TRBV7-6 and TRBJ1-6, the CDR3 gives the full variable domain: GAGVSQSPRYKVTKRGQDVALRCDPISGHVSLYWYRQALGQGPEFLTYFNYEAQQDKSGLPNDRFSAERPEGSISTLTIQRTEQRDSAMYRCASSPYLTGDYSPLHFGNGTRLTVT.

The gene calls are TRBV3-1 (or the pseudogene TRBV3-2) and TRBJ2-5; 7 positions match TRBD2. The CDR3 has 15 amino acids. Looked up from germline, CDR1 is LGHDT and CDR2 is YNNKEL (reference sequence). V gave up 4 bases and J gave up 2 bases; unmatched junction bases: 7. The CDR3 DNA sequence: TGTGCCAGCAGCCCGGGGACTATAATACAAGAGACCCAGTACTTC. Encoded protein: CASSPGTIIQETQYF.

The chain carries TRBV5-8 and TRBJ1-2, with no clear D. The CDR3 loop spans 13 amino acids. The V end lost 8 bases, the J end lost 5 bases, and 16 bases lay between the germline ends. Germline V gives CDR1 SGHTS, CDR2 YDEGEE. The CDR3 loop is CASSNQVLYGYTF. The CDR3 DNA sequence: TGTGCCAGTTCTAATCAAGTTTTATATGGCTACACCTTC.

V gene TRBV19 combines with J gene TRBJ1-5; the D gene is possibly TRBD1 (6 bases). In germline, CDR1 is LNHDA, CDR2 SQIVND (reference sequence). This CDR3 region has 13 residues. V lost 5 bases and J 7 bases, leaving 12 bases between the germline ends. DNA for the CDR3: TGTGCCAGTAGTCTACAGGGAGAACAGCCCCAGCATTTT. Protein product: CASSLQGEQPQHF.

The rearrangement links TRBV3-1 (or the pseudogene TRBV3-2) to TRBJ2-4; 8 nucleotides match TRBD2. The V gene's germline CDR1 is LGHDT and CDR2 YNNKEL (reference sequence). Germline trimming cut 6 bases from V and 11 bases from J; bases unmatched to any gene: 12. The CDR3 is made up of 14 amino acids. The DNA of the CDR3 is TGTGCCAGCAGTCCGGGACTAGAGCTGATGGTTCAGTACTTC. Amino acid sequence: CASSPGLELMVQYF.

The CDR3 region has the DNA TGTGCCAGCAGCTTAGTTCTAGGAGCCAATCAGCCCCAGCATTTT. Its translation: CASSLVLGANQPQHF. The V gene is TRBV7-2, the J gene TRBJ1-5; D remains unclear. Trimming shortened V by 1 base and J by 3 bases, and 10 bases separated the two germline ends. The CDR3 sequence is 15 residues long. Germline V lookup: CDR1 SGHTA, CDR2 FQGNSA.

J is TRBJ1-1 and V is TRBV28; D is perhaps TRBD1 (5 bases). The CDR3 sequence is 12 residues long. With 5 bases removed from V and 4 bases from J, the gap between germline ends came to 8 bases. The germline V gene has CDR1 MDHEN and CDR2 SYDVKM. In DNA form, the CDR3 reads TGTGCCAGCAGTCCACAGGTCACTGAAGCTTTCTTT. It translates to CASSPQVTEAFF.

The chain carries TRBV10-2 and TRBJ2-4, with D maybe TRBD2 (6 bases). Trimming took 6 bases from V and 0 from J, leaving 12 bases between them. Germline V gene lookup returns CDR1 WSHSY and CDR2 SAAADI. This CDR3 has 15 residues. The CDR3 DNA follows: TGCGCCAGCAGAGTTGGGGGGTTAGCCAAAAACATTCAGTACTTC. Protein sequence: CASRVGGLAKNIQYF.

J is TRBJ1-4 and V is TRBV5-4; 7 bases fit TRBD1. V shed 0 bases and J 5 bases; nucleotides not matched to a gene: 7. This CDR3 region has 16 residues. CDR1 is SGHNT, CDR2 YYREEE, per germline (reference sequence). The CDR3 DNA is TGTGCCAGCAGCTTGGATCTATCGACAGGGAATGAAAAACTGTTTTTT. Translated, it gives CASSLDLSTGNEKLFF.

The chain joins TRBV4-1 to TRBJ1-4, with D perhaps matching TRBD1 (5 bases). Germline-derived CDR1 and CDR2 are MGHRA and YSYEKL. The CDR3 spans 15 residues. V was shortened by 1 base and J by 8 bases, with 14 bases between the two germline ends. As DNA, the CDR3 is TGCGCCAGCAGCCAAGGGACACTTAACGGGGAAAAACTGTTTTTT. Its translation: CASSQGTLNGEKLFF.

V usage is TRBV11-3 and J usage is TRBJ2-5, with 7 bases lining up with TRBD2. The junction had 5 bases not matched to a gene; V was cut back by 5 bases and J by 2 bases. Germline-derived CDR1 and CDR2 are SGHNT and YENEEA. The CDR3 has 14 residues. CDR3 nucleotide sequence: TGTGCCAGCAGCCTTGGGACTATACAAGAGACCCAGTACTTC. Residues: CASSLGTIQETQYF.

Comments on this clone: Sequence at one end of the junction differs from germline and may be a read error. This chain links TRBV5-1 with TRBJ2-2, with 9 bases fitting TRBD2. The CDR3 loop spans 15 amino acids. From germline, CDR1 is SGHRS and CDR2 YFSETQ. This chain's CDR3 is CASSLVSGSPGELFF. The CDR3, as DNA: TGTGCCAGCAGCTTGGTTAGCGGGAGTCCCGGGGAGCTGTTTTTT.

The J gene is TRBJ2-5, the V gene TRBV4-2, with D perhaps matching TRBD2 (7 bases). V was trimmed by 0 bases and J by 5 bases, leaving 19 bases between them. Germline values: CDR1 LGHNA, CDR2 YNFKEQ. This CDR3 region has 17 residues. The chain's CDR3 is CASSQEIGRGGLETQYF. CDR3 DNA sequence: TGTGCCAGCAGCCAAGAGATTGGAAGGGGGGGCTTGGAGACCCAGTACTTC.

CDR3 coding DNA: TGCGCCAGCAGCTCCTTAACTAGCGGGGCCTACAATGAGCAGTTCTTC. Its translation: CASSSLTSGAYNEQFF. J is TRBJ2-1 and V is TRBV5-1; 10 bases match TRBD2. Trimming removed 3 bases from V and 2 bases from J; junction bases left unmatched: 5. Germline loops: CDR1 SGHRS, CDR2 YFSETQ. The CDR3 covers 16 residues.

This chain connects TRBV5-1 to TRBJ2-1, with 12 nucleotides matching TRBD2. Germline-derived CDR1 and CDR2 are SGHRS and YFSETQ. Losses at the gene ends were 0 bases for V and 9 bases for J; bases not matched to a gene: 4. The CDR3 contains 15 residues. CDR3 bases: TGCGCCAGCAGCTTGGGGACTAGCGGGGCCGGTGAGCAGTTCTTC. Translating it yields CASSLGTSGAGEQFF.

There are a few counts of this clone. This chain links TRBV18 with TRBJ2-2; D unclear. Germline CDR1 reads KGHSH; CDR2 reads LQKENI. V lost 2 bases and J 4 bases, leaving 8 bases between the germline ends. This CDR3 is 14 amino acids long. The CDR3 loop reads CASSPGFGTGELFF. CDR3 in DNA: TGTGCCAGCTCACCAGGTTTCGGCACCGGGGAGCTGTTTTTT.

This chain uses TRBV6-5 with TRBJ1-1; D not certain. CDR1 MNHEY and CDR2 SVGAGI come from the germline V gene. The CDR3 length is 14 residues. The germline V and J ends were trimmed by 0 bases and 8 bases, with 13 bases remaining between them. CDR3 coding DNA: TGTGCCAGCAGTTACTCGAAGCCGGGGAGAGAAGCTTTCTTT. Its translation: CASSYSKPGREAFF.